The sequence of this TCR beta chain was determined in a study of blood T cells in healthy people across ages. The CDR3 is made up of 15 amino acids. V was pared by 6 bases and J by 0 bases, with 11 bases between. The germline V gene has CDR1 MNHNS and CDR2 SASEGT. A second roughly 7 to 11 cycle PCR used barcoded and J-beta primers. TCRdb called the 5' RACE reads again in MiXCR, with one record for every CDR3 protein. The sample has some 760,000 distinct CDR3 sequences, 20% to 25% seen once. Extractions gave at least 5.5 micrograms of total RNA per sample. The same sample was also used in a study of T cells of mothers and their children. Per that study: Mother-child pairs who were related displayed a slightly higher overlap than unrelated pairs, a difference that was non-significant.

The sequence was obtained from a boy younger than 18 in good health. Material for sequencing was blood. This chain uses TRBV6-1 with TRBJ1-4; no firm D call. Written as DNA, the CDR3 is TGTGCCAGCAGGTCGTCCAGAACAACTAATGAAAAACTGTTTTTT. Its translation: CASRSSRTTNEKLFF.